This TCR beta chain is from a study of blood T cell repertoires in COVID-19. The CDR3 loop spans 14 amino acids. V shed 4 bases and J shed 2 bases, with 6 bases lying between them. Germline values: CDR1 SNHLY, CDR2 FYNNEI. The protocol was immunoSEQ multiplex PCR, while the TCRdb copy is restricted to in-frame clones and leaves out a portion. The sample gives hundreds of thousands of clones, 83% of which show up once; about 1.3% is in the top ten. Seattle-derived patients entered the study during active infection and were followed longitudinally. Sequences were obtained from peripheral blood. The sequence was obtained from a woman aged 25 to 45 with COVID-19, enrolled during active disease. This chain links TRBV2 with TRBJ2-6; D not certain. CDR3: CASSGRPGANVLTF. As DNA, the CDR3 is TGTGCCAGCAGTGGGCGGCCTGGGGCCAACGTCCTGACTTTC.